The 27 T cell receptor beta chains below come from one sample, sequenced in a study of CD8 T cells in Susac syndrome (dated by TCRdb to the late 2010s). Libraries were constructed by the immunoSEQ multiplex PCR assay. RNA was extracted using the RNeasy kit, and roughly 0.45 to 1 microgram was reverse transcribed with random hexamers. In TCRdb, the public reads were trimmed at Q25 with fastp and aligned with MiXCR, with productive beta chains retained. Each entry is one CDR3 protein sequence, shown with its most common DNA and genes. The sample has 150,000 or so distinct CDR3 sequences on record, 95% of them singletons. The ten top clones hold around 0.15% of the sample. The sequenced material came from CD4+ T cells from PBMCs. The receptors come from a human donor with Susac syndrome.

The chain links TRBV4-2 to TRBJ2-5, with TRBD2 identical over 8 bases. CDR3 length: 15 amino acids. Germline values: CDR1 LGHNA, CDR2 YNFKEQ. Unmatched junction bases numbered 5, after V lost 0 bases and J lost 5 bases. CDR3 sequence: CASSQDPSGSETQYF. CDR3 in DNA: TGTGCCAGCAGCCAAGATCCCAGCGGGAGTGAGACCCAGTACTTC.

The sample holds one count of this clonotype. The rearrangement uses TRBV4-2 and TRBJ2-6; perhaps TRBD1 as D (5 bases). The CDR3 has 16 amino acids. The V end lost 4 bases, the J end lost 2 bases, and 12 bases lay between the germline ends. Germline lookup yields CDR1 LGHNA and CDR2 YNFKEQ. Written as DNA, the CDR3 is TGTGCCAGCAGCCGAACAGGAGTAGCTGGGGCCAACGTCCTGACTTTC. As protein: CASSRTGVAGANVLTF.

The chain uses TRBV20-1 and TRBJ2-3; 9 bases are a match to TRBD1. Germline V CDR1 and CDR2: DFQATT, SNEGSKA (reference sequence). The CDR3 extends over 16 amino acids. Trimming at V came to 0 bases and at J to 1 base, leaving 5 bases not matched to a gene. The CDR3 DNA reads TGCAGTGCTAGAGATCGAGGACAGGGGCGCACAGATACGCAGTATTTT. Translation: CSARDRGQGRTDTQYF.

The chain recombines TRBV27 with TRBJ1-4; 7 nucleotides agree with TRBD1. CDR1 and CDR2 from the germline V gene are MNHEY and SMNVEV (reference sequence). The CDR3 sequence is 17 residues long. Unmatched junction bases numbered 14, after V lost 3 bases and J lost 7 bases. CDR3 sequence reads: CASSFLPPDRAGEKLFF. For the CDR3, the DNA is TGTGCCAGCAGTTTCCTCCCTCCAGACAGGGCGGGTGAAAAACTGTTTTTT.

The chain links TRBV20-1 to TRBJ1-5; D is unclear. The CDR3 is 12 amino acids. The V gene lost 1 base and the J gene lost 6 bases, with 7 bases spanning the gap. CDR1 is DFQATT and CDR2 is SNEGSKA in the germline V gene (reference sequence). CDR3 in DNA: TGCAGTGCTAGAGTGTCGGGTCAGCCCCAGCATTTT. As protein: CSARVSGQPQHF.

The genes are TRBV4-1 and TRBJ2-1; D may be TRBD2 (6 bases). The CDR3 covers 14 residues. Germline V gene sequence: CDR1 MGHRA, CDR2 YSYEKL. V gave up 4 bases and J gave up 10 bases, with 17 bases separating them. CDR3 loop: CASSPGLLNNEQFF. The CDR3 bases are TGCGCCAGCAGCCCGGGACTCTTAAATAACGAGCAGTTCTTC.

This CDR3 is CASSPSTSVASYEQYF. Here the CDR3 DNA reads TGCGCCAGCAGCCCATCCACTAGCGTCGCGTCCTACGAGCAGTACTTC. The chain joins TRBV4-1 to TRBJ2-7; 7 bases are shared with TRBD2. V lost 4 bases, J lost 1 base, and 10 bases stayed unmatched. The CDR3 covers 16 residues. Germline V CDR1 and CDR2: MGHRA, YSYEKL.

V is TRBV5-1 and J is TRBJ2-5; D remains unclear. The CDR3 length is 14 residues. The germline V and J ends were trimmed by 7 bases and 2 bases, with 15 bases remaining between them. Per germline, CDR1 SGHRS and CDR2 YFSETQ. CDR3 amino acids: CASSLGRAQETQYF. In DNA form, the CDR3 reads TGCGCCAGCTCCTTGGGCCGAGCGCAAGAGACCCAGTACTTC.

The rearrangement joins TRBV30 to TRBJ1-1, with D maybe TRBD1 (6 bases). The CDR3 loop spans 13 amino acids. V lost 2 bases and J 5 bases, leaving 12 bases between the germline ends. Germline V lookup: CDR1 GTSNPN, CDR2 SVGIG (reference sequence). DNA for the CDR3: TGTGCCTGGAGTCCACAGGGAGGGACTGAAGCTTTCTTT. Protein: CAWSPQGGTEAFF.

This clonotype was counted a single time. CDR3 sequence (DNA): TGCAGTGCCTTGGCCGGGGGATGGTACGAGCAGTACTTC. Its translation: CSALAGGWYEQYF. The chain employs TRBV20-1 and TRBJ2-7; a weak D match, TRBD2 (6 bases). The CDR3 spans 13 residues. Trimming left V 6 bases short and J 4 bases short, with 16 bases between. CDR1 and CDR2 (germline): DFQATT, SNEGSKA (reference sequence).

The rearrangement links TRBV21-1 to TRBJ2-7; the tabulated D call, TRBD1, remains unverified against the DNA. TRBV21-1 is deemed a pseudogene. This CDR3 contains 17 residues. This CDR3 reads CASSKSPPGPGSYEQYF. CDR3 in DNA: TGTGCCAGCAGCAAAAGCCCCCCGGGACCCGGCTCCTACGAGCAGTACTTC.

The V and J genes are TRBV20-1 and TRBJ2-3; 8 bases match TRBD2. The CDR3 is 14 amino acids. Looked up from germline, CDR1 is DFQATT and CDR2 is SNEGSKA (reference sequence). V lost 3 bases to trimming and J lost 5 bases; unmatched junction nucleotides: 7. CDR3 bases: TGCAGTGCTAGGATCGGGGGGGCTATAGATACGCAGTATTTT. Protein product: CSARIGGAIDTQYF.

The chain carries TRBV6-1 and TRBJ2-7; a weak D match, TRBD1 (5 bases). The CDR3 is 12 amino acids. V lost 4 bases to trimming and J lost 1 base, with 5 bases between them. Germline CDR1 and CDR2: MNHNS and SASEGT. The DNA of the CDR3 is TGTGCCAGCAGTGCAGGGTCCTACGAGCAGTACTTC. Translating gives CASSAGSYEQYF.

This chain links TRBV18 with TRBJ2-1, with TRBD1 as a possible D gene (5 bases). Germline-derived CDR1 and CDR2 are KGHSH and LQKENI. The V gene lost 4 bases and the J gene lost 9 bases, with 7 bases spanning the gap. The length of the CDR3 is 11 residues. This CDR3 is CASSQQGEQFF. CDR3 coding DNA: TGTGCCAGCTCACAGCAGGGTGAGCAGTTCTTC. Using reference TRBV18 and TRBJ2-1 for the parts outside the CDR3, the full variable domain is NAGVMQNPRHLVRRRGQEARLRCSPMKGHSHVYWYRQLPEEGLKFMVYLQKENIIDESGMPKERFSAEFPKEGPSILRIQQVVRGDSAAYFCASSQQGEQFFGPGTRLTVL.

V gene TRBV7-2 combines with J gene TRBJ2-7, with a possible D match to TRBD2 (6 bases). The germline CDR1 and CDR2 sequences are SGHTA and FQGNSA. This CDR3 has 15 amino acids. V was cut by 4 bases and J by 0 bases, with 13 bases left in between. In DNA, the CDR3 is TGTGCCAGCAGCTCGACTAGATTGAGCTCCTACGAGCAGTACTTC. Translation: CASSSTRLSSYEQYF.

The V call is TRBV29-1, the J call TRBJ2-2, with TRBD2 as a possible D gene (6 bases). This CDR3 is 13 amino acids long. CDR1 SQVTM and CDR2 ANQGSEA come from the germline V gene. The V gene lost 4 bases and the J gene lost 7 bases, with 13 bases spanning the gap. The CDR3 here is CSVGGGFVGELFF. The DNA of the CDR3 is TGCAGCGTTGGTGGGGGGTTCGTCGGGGAGCTGTTTTTT.

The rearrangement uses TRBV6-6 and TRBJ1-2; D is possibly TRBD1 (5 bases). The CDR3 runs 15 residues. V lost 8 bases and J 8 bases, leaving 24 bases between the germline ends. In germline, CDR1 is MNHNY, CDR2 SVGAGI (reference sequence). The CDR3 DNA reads TGTGCCAGCCTTTCTCCCGCGGACGGGGCTGGCGGCTACACCTTC. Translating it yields CASLSPADGAGGYTF.

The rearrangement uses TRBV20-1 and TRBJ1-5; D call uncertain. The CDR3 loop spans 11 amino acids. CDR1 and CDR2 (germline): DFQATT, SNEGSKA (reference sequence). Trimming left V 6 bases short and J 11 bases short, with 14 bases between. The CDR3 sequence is CSAPRSQTQHF. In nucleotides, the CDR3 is TGCAGTGCCCCCCGTTCCCAGACCCAGCATTTT.

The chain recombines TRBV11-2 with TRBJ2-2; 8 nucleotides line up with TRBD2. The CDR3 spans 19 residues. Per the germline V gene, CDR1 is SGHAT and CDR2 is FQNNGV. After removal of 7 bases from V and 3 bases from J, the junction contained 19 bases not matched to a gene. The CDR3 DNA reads TGTGCCAGCACGCCGCCTTCGGGAGGGCCGTTTATCGACACCGGGGAGCTGTTTTTT. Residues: CASTPPSGGPFIDTGELFF.

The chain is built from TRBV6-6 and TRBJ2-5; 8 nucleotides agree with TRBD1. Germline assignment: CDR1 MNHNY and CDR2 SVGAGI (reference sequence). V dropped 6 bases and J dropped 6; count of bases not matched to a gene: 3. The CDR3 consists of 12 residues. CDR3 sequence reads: CASSDRGQTQYF. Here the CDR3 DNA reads TGTGCCAGCAGCGACAGGGGTCAGACCCAGTACTTC.

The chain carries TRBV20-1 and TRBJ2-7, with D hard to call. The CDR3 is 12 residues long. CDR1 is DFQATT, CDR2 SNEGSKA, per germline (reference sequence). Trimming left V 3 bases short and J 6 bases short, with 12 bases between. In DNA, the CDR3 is TGCAGTGCTAGCCCTTCCCAGAGCGAGCAGTACTTC. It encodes CSASPSQSEQYF.

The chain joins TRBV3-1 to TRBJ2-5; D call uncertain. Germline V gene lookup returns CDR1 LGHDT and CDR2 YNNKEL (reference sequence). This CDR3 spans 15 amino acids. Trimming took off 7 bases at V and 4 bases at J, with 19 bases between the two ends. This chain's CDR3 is CASNSAARRLETQYF. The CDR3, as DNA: TGTGCCAGCAACTCGGCAGCCCGCAGACTAGAGACCCAGTACTTC.

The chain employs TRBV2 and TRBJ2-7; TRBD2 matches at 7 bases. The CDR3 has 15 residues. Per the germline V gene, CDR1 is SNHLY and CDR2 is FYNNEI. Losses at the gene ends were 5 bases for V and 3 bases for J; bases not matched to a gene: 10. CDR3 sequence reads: CASSNLAGVRYEQYF. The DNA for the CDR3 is TGTGCCAGCAGTAACCTCGCGGGGGTCCGCTACGAGCAGTACTTC.

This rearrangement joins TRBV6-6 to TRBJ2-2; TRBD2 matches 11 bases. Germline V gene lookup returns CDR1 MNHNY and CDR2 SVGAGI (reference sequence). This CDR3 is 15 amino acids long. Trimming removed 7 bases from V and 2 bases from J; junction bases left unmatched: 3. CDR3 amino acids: CASTRLAGNTGELFF. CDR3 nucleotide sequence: TGTGCCAGCACCCGACTAGCGGGAAACACCGGGGAGCTGTTTTTT.

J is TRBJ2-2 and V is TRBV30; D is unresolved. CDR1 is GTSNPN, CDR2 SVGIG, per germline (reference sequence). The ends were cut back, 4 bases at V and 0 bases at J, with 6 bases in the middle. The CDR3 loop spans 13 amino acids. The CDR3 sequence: CAWTSANTGELFF. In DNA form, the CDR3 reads TGTGCCTGGACTAGTGCGAACACCGGGGAGCTGTTTTTT.

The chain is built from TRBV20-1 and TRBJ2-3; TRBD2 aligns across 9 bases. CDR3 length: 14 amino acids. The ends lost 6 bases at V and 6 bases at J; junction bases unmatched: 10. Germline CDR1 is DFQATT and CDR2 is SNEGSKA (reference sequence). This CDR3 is CSALRGAGGDTQYF. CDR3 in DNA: TGCAGTGCCCTAAGAGGAGCGGGAGGTGATACGCAGTATTTT.

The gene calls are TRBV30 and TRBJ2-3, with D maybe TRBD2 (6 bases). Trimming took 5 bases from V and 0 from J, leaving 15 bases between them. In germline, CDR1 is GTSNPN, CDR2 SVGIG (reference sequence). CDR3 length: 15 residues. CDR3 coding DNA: TGTGCCTGGCTATACGGAGGGGATAGCACAGATACGCAGTATTTT. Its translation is CAWLYGGDSTDTQYF.